This paragraph covers one TCR beta chain sequence. TCRdb recomputed calls from the 5' RACE reads with MiXCR, one row per CDR3 protein. This sample has 400,000 to 500,000 distinct CDR3 sequences, with under 20% found just once. This sample was included in a study of T-cell memory formation after mild COVID-19. Trimming shortened V by 9 bases and J by 2 bases, and 12 bases separated the two germline ends. Per the germline V gene, CDR1 is SGHKS and CDR2 is YYEKEE (reference sequence). CDR3 size: 13 residues. The rearrangement joins TRBV5-5 to TRBJ2-1; D may match TRBD1 or TRBD2 (5 bases each). Material for sequencing was PBMCs or a T cell subset sorted from them (not recorded which). This receptor was identified in a man younger than 35 who had mild COVID-19 (a few samples of this study predate the infection). Cell type and time point are not known. CDR3 loop: CATGDLPYNEQFF. In DNA, the CDR3 is TGTGCCACCGGGGACCTACCCTACAATGAGCAGTTCTTC.